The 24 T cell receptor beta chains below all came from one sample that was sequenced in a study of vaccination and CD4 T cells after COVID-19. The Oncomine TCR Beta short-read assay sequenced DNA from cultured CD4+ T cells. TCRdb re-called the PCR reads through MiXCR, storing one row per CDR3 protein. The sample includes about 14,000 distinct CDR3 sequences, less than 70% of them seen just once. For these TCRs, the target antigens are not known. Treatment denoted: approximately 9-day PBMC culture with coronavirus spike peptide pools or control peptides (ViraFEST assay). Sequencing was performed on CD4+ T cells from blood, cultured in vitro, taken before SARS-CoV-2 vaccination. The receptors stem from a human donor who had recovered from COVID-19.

The CDR3 nucleotides read TGCAGTGCCGAGCGGGATGGGTCCTACGAGCAGTACTTC. Translating gives CSAERDGSYEQYF. The chain combines TRBV20-1 with TRBJ2-7, with 7 positions matching TRBD2. This CDR3 has 13 amino acids. Germline V gene sequence: CDR1 DFQATT, CDR2 SNEGSKA (reference sequence). The V and J ends lost 6 bases and 1 base, in that order; junction bases with no gene match: 6.

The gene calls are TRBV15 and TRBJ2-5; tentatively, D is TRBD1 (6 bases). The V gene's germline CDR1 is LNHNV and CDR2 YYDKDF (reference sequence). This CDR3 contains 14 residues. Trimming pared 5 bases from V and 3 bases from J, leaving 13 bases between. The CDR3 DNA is TGTGCCACCAGCGGGGGCGTTAAGAAAGAGACCCAGTACTTC. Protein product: CATSGGVKKETQYF.

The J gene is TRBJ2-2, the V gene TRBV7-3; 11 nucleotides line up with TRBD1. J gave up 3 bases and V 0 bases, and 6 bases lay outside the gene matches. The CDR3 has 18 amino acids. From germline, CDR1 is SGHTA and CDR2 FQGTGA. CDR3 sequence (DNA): TGTGCCAGCAGCTTAACCCGTCCGGGACAGGGGGACACCGGGGAGCTGTTTTTT. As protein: CASSLTRPGQGDTGELFF.

CDR3 amino acids: CASSLTFSGSSYNEQFF. DNA for the CDR3: TGTGCCAGCAGCTTAACCTTTAGCGGGAGCTCCTACAATGAGCAGTTCTTC. The rearrangement uses TRBV11-2 and TRBJ2-1; 9 bases match TRBD2. Germline V gene data show CDR1 as SGHAT and CDR2 as FQNNGV. The CDR3 is 17 amino acids. Unmatched junction bases numbered 5, after V lost 2 bases and J lost 0 bases.

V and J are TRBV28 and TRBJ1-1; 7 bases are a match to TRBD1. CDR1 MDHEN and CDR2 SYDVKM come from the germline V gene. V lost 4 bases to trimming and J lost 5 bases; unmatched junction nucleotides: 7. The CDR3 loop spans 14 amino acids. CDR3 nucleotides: TGTGCCAGCAGTTCAGGGGGGTTGAGGACTGAAGCTTTCTTT. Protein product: CASSSGGLRTEAFF.

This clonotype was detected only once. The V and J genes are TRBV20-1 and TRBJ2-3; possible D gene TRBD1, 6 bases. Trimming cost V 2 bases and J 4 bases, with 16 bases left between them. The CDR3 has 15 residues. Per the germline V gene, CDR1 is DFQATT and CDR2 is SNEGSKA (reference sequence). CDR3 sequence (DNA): TGCAGTGCTAGACCAGGGGCGAGTGGGGCAGATACGCAGTATTTT. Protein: CSARPGASGADTQYF.

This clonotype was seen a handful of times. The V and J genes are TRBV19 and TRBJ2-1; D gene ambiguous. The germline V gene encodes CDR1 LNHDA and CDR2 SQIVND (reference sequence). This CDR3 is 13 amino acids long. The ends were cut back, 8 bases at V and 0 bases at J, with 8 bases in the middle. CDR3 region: CASQSDSYNEQFF. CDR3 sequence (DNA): TGTGCCAGTCAATCGGACTCCTACAATGAGCAGTTCTTC.

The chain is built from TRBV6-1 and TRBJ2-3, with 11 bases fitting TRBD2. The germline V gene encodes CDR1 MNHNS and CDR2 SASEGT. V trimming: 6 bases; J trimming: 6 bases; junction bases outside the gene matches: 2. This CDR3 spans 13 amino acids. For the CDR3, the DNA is TGTGCCAGCAGACTAGCGGGAGATGATACGCAGTATTTT. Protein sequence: CASRLAGDDTQYF.

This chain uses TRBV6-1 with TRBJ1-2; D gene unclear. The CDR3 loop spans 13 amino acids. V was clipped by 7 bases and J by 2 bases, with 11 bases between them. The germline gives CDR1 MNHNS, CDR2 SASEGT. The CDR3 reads CASTRGENYGYTF. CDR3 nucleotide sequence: TGTGCCAGCACCCGCGGGGAAAACTATGGCTACACCTTC.

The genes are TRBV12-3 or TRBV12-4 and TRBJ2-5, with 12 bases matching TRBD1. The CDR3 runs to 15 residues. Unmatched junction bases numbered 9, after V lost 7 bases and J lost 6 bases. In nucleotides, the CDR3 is TGTGCCAGCACCCCCGGGACAGGGGGCGCGAAGACCCAGTACTTC. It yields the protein CASTPGTGGAKTQYF.

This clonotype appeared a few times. CDR3 sequence reads: CSARDLPGGGRKVGGYTF. For the CDR3, the DNA is TGCAGTGCTAGAGATCTCCCAGGTGGGGGGCGCAAAGTAGGAGGCTACACCTTC. The chain combines TRBV20-1 with TRBJ1-2; D may be TRBD1 (6 bases). V lost 0 bases, J lost 8 bases, and 28 bases lay in between. This CDR3 contains 18 residues. Germline V gene lookup returns CDR1 DFQATT and CDR2 SNEGSKA (reference sequence).

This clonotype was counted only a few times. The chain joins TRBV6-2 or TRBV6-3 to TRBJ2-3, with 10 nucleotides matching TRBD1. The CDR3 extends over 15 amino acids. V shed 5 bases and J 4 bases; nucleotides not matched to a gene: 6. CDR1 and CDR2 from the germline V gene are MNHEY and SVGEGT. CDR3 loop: CASSRRDRGADTQYF. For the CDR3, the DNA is TGTGCCAGCAGTCGGCGGGACAGGGGTGCAGATACGCAGTATTTT.

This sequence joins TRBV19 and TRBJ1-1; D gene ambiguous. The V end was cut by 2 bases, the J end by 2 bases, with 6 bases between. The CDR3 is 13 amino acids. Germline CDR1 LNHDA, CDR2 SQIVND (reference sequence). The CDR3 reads CASSIRVNTEAFF. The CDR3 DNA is TGTGCCAGTAGTATAAGAGTCAACACTGAAGCTTTCTTT. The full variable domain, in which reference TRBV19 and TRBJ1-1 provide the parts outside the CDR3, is DGGITQSPKYLFRKEGQNVTLSCEQNLNHDAMYWYRQDPGQGLRLIYYSQIVNDFQKGDIAEGYSVSREKKESFPLTVTSAQKNPTAFYLCASSIRVNTEAFFGQGTRLTVV.

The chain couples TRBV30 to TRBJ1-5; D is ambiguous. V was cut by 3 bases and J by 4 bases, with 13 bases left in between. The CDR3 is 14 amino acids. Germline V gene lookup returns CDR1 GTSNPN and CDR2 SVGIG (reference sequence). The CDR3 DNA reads TGTGCCTGGAGAGGAGGGTTCGGGAATCAGCCCCAGCATTTT. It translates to CAWRGGFGNQPQHF.

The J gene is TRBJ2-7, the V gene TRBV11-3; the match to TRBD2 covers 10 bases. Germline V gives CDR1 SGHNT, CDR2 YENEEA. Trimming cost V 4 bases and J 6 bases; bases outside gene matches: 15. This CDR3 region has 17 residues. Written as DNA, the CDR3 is TGTGCCAGCAGCTCCCCCAAGGTAGCGGGAGGTGTTGCCGAGCAGTACTTC. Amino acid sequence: CASSSPKVAGGVAEQYF.

The chain's CDR3 is CSARDSGQGLSSPLHF. The CDR3 DNA reads as TGCAGTGCTAGAGATAGCGGACAGGGGTTAAGTTCACCCCTCCACTTT. The gene calls are TRBV20-1 and TRBJ1-6, with TRBD1 matching over 9 bases. V lost 0 bases to trimming and J lost 9 bases; unmatched junction nucleotides: 9. The CDR3 is 16 amino acids. The germline gives CDR1 DFQATT, CDR2 SNEGSKA (reference sequence).

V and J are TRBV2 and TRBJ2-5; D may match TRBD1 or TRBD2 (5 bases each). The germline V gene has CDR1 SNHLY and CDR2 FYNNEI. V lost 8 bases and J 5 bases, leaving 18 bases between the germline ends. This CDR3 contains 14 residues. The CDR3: CASGRDQGMETQYF. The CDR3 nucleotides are TGTGCCAGCGGCCGGGACCAGGGAATGGAGACCCAGTACTTC.

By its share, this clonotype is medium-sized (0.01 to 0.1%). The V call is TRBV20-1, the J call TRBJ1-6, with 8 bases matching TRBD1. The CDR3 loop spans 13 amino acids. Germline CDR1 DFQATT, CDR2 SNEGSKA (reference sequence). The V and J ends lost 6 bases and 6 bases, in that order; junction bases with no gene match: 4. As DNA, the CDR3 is TGCAGTGCACGACAGGGGTTTAATTCACCCCTCCACTTT. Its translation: CSARQGFNSPLHF.

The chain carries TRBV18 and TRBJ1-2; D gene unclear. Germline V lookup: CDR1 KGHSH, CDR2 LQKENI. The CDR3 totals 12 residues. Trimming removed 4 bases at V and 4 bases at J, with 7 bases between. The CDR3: CASSRGVYGYTF. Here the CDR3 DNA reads TGTGCCAGCTCACGTGGGGTCTATGGCTACACCTTC.

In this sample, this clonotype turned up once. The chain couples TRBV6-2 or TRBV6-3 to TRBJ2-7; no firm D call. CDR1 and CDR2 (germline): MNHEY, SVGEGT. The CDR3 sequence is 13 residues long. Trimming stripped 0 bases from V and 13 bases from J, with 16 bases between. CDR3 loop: CASSYSPTYELYF. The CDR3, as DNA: TGTGCCAGCAGTTACTCACCCACCTACGAGCTATACTTC.

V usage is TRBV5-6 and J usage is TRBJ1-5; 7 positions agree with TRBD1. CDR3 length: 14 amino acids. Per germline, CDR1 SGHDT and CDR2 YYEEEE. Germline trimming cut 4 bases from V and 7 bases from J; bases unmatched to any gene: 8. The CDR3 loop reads CASSRQGIRQPQHF. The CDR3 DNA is TGTGCCAGCAGCCGACAGGGTATAAGGCAGCCCCAGCATTTT.

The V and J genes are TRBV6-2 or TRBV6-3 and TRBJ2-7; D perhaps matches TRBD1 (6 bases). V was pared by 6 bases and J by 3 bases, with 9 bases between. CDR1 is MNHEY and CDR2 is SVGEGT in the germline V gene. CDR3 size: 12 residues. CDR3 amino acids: CASRETGYEQYF. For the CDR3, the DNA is TGTGCCAGCAGAGAGACAGGCTACGAGCAGTACTTC.

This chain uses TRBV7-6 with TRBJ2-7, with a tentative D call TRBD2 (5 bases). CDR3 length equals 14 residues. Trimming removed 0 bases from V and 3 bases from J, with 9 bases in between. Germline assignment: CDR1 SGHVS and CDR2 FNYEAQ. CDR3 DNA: TGTGCCAGCAGCTTAGCGCGGGCGGGCTACGAGCAGTACTTC. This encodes CASSLARAGYEQYF.

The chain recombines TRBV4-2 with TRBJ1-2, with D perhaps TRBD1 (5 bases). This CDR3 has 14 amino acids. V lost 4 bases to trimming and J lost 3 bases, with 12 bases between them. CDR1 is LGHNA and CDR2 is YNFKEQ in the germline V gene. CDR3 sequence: CASSPLGGDYGYTF. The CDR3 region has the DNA TGTGCCAGCAGCCCCTTGGGAGGGGACTATGGCTACACCTTC.